What follows describes a single TCR beta chain. Trimming removed 7 bases at V and 10 bases at J, with 10 bases between. The germline CDR1 and CDR2 sequences are ENHRY and SYGVKD. The CDR3 is made up of 11 amino acids. This entry is derived from a study of CD8 T cells in Susac syndrome. RNA was extracted with the RNeasy kit, and a quantity of roughly 0.45 to 1 ug was reverse transcribed using random hexamers. From the immunoSEQ multiplex PCR reads, TCRdb called clonotypes with MiXCR, one entry per CDR3 protein. The data hold around 270,000 distinct CDR3 sequences, with roughly 85% observed a single time.

Sequencing was done on a sample of CD8+ T cells from PBMCs. The chain couples TRBV10-3 to TRBJ1-4; D is unresolved. The receptor's source is a human donor with multiple sclerosis. The CDR3 DNA reads TGTGCCATCATACCTCCGGGAAAACTGTTTTTT. Encoded protein: CAIIPPGKLFF.